This is a list of T cell receptor beta chains from one sample in a study of shared clonotypes between healthy human individuals. Assay used: immunoSEQ multiplex PCR; TCRdb lists only in-frame clones, some missing. The sample consists of more than 1 million clones, 78% of them appearing once. Sequenced: memory CD4+ T cells from PBMCs. These receptors were obtained from a man aged 18 to 35 in good health. Some clones in this sample may be carry-over from other donors' samples. CDR3s include the opening cysteine and the closing phenylalanine or tryptophan.

v_call cdr3_aa
TRBV5-1 CASSLLLLAGGTDTQYF
TRBV27 CASSLSIPNTEAFF
TRBV21-1 CARSGVVAGNTIYF
TRBV5-8 CASSPNGGQADTQYF
TRBV6-6 CASSYPGLPAQYF
TRBV7-5 CVRRAGRGLNEKLFF
TRBV28 CASWWGPGTEAFF
TRBV15 CATSPTEHQPQHF
TRBV28 CASITGLQQPQHF
TRBV7-2 CASSLARDEQFF
TRBV19 CASSAGLAGPTDTQYF
TRBV6-5 CASSYGASYNEQFF
TRBV14 CASSRRDRGFYSTEAFF
TRBV6-4 CASSHTGGPF
TRBV5-1 CASRAGAETFYEQYF
TRBV7-6 CASSLQTGRQETQYF
TRBV11-2 CASSLGLAGAGETQYF
TRBV15 CATSRDTGLSEQYF
TRBV28 CASTSRDQQFF
TRBV9 CASSTNNEQFF
TRBV18 CASSLHFGGKETQYF
TRBV30 CAWSVRGGQPQHF
TRBV7-2 CASSPGGAGVGYGYTF
TRBV5-8 CASSFPGGTGELFF
TRBV5-1 CASSPTSGRAGETQYF
TRBV7-8 CASSLAPSGTDTQYF
TRBV5-6 CASSPRVPNEQFF
TRBV5-1 CASSSPGLAGSSYNEQFF
TRBV25-1 CASSYRDSHTGELFF
TRBV6-6 CASSYSNGNGYTF
TRBV9 CASSVAAYNEQFF
TRBV5-1 CATSTGGVADTQYF
TRBV28 CASSSPGTSFTGELFF
TRBV21-1 CASSNRGLPREAEDYSNQPQHF
TRBV9 CASSPTGSTDTQYF
TRBV7-3 CASSYAGSQTGELFF
TRBV5-1 CASSFVVESDEQFF
TRBV11-3 CASSLGGGAEAFF
TRBV19 CASSIKRRDTQYF